The 29 T cell receptor beta chains in this list originate from one sample, sequenced in a study of blood T cell repertoires in COVID-19. Data came from immunoSEQ multiplex PCR; TCRdb stores just in-frame clones and leaves some out. The data show about 97,000 clones, around 87% seen once. The sample comprised peripheral blood. These receptor sequences come from a human donor in a cohort sampled during active COVID-19.

The chain links TRBV5-1 to TRBJ2-5, with 7 bases matching TRBD1. The CDR3 length is 13 residues. Trimming at V came to 7 bases and at J to 6 bases, leaving 9 bases not matched to a gene. CDR1 is SGHRS, CDR2 YFSETQ, per germline. In DNA, the CDR3 is TGCGCCAGCCGCCCGGGACAGAGCCAGACCCAGTACTTC. Amino acid sequence: CASRPGQSQTQYF.

On this clone itself: Germline is not matched at one junction end, which may reflect a read error. V and J are TRBV5-1 and TRBJ2-7; TRBD2 might be the D (5 bases). The CDR3 loop spans 13 amino acids. Germline CDR1 SGHRS, CDR2 YFSETQ. The CDR3: CASSTGFSDEQYF. CDR3 nucleotides: TGCGCCAGCAGCACGGGGTTCTCCGACGAGCAGTACTTC.

The chain combines TRBV2 with TRBJ2-2; the D is unclear. The CDR3 sequence is 11 residues long. Germline V gives CDR1 SNHLY, CDR2 FYNNEI. Trimming left V 10 bases short and J 4 bases short, with 7 bases between. This CDR3 reads CATQVTGELFF. The CDR3 nucleotides read TGTGCCACCCAGGTCACCGGGGAGCTGTTTTTT.

J is TRBJ1-2 and V is TRBV3-1 (or the pseudogene TRBV3-2); weak D call: TRBD1 (5 bases). V lost 0 bases, J lost 0 bases, and 14 bases lay in between. This CDR3 is 17 amino acids long. The germline gives CDR1 LGHDT, CDR2 YNNKEL (reference sequence). The CDR3 here is CASSQDRGTPANYGYTF. CDR3 sequence (DNA): TGTGCCAGCAGCCAAGATAGGGGTACACCGGCTAACTATGGCTACACCTTC.

The genes are TRBV27 and TRBJ2-3; tentatively, D is TRBD2 (6 bases). V lost 3 bases and J lost 1, with 8 bases in between. This CDR3 is 14 amino acids long. Germline V gene sequence: CDR1 MNHEY, CDR2 SMNVEV (reference sequence). Written as DNA, the CDR3 is TGTGCCAGCAGTTTGGGACTTGGCACAGATACGCAGTATTTT. Protein product: CASSLGLGTDTQYF.

V and J are TRBV7-3 and TRBJ2-1; 8 nucleotides agree with TRBD2. The V gene end was trimmed by 0 bases and the J gene end by 9 bases; junction bases not matched to a gene: 13. Germline CDR1 and CDR2: SGHTA and FQGTGA. The CDR3 is made up of 17 amino acids. The CDR3 DNA reads TGTGCCAGCAGCTTAACGTTAGGTAGCGGGACGCCCGGTGAGCAGTTCTTC. Translation gives CASSLTLGSGTPGEQFF.

In nucleotides, the CDR3 is TGTGCCAGCAGTGAAGCGACAGGGGGCGCATCACCCCTCCACTTT. Translated: CASSEATGGASPLHF. The V and J genes are TRBV2 and TRBJ1-6; 10 bases fit TRBD1. Per the germline V gene, CDR1 is SNHLY and CDR2 is FYNNEI. V shed 0 bases, J shed 10 bases, and the junction held 3 bases outside the gene matches. The CDR3 is 15 residues long. Using reference TRBV2 and TRBJ1-6 for the parts outside the CDR3, the full variable domain is EPEVTQTPSHQVTQMGQEVILRCVPISNHLYFYWYRQILGQKVEFLVSFYNNEISEKSEIFDDQFSVERPDGSNFTLKIRSTKLEDSAMYFCASSEATGGASPLHFGNGTRLTVT.

The gene calls are TRBV4-1 and TRBJ1-2, with 8 bases that match TRBD1. The CDR3 extends over 15 amino acids. Germline V lookup: CDR1 MGHRA, CDR2 YSYEKL. V shed 4 bases and J 4 bases; nucleotides not matched to a gene: 8. CDR3 nucleotide sequence: TGCGCCAGCAGCCTCCAGGGGGCGCGAGTCTATGGCTACACCTTC. Protein sequence: CASSLQGARVYGYTF.

On this clone: The same CDR3 also results from other DNA sequences found in this sample. The V and J genes are TRBV12-3 or TRBV12-4 and TRBJ1-2; possibly TRBD1 for D (5 bases). The CDR3 covers 13 residues. V lost 2 bases and J lost 4, with 8 bases in between. The CDR3 coding sequence is TGTGCCAGCAGTTTAACAGGTTCCTATGGCTACACCTTC. It translates to CASSLTGSYGYTF.

The V and J genes are TRBV2 and TRBJ1-2; weak D call: TRBD1 (6 bases). V was trimmed by 6 bases and J by 5 bases, leaving 19 bases between them. This CDR3 region has 15 residues. Germline CDR1 reads SNHLY; CDR2 reads FYNNEI. The CDR3 loop reads CASRKPQGPVYGYTF. DNA for the CDR3: TGTGCCAGCAGGAAACCACAGGGACCAGTTTATGGCTACACCTTC.

CDR3: CASSFGGNQPQHF. DNA of the CDR3: TGTGCCAGCAGTTTCGGAGGGAATCAGCCCCAGCATTTT. The rearrangement uses TRBV28 and TRBJ1-5, with unresolved D. V lost 3 bases to trimming and J lost 4 bases, with 7 bases between them. The CDR3 sequence is 13 residues long. Germline loops: CDR1 MDHEN, CDR2 SYDVKM.

The rearrangement links TRBV5-4 to TRBJ1-2, with 8 nucleotides matching TRBD1. In germline, CDR1 is SGHNT, CDR2 YYREEE (reference sequence). This CDR3 is 16 amino acids long. With 0 bases clipped from V and 2 bases from J, the junction kept 6 bases outside the gene matches. The CDR3 reads CASSLVSGQGNYGYTF. CDR3 coding DNA: TGTGCCAGCAGCTTGGTGTCCGGACAGGGCAACTATGGCTACACCTTC.

This clone was observed a single time. The genes are TRBV11-3 and TRBJ2-3; 8 nucleotides align to TRBD2. Looked up from germline, CDR1 is SGHNT and CDR2 is YENEEA. This CDR3 is built from 14 residues. V was clipped by 10 bases and J by 2 bases; unmatched bases: 8. CDR3 bases: TGTGCCAACCTAGCGGGCAAATCCACAGATACGCAGTATTTT. As protein: CANLAGKSTDTQYF.

The chain links TRBV7-9 to TRBJ2-1, with D uncertain. The ends were cut back, 1 base at V and 8 bases at J, with 12 bases in the middle. The CDR3 runs 14 residues. Per germline, CDR1 SEHNR and CDR2 FQNEAQ (reference sequence). The CDR3 spells CASSLVMESHEQFF. The CDR3 DNA reads as TGTGCCAGCAGCTTAGTCATGGAGTCCCATGAGCAGTTCTTC.

The genes are TRBV6-1 and TRBJ1-2; D unresolved. Germline CDR1 and CDR2: MNHNS and SASEGT. The V end lost 1 base, the J end lost 4 bases, and 10 bases lay between the germline ends. This CDR3 has 14 amino acids. The chain's CDR3 is CASSEGGLPYGYTF. CDR3 bases: TGTGCCAGCAGTGAAGGCGGATTGCCCTATGGCTACACCTTC.

The V call is TRBV7-8, the J call TRBJ2-1; TRBD1 agrees at 7 bases. In germline, CDR1 is SGHVS, CDR2 FQNEAQ. The ends lost 5 bases at V and 6 bases at J; junction bases unmatched: 10. This CDR3 has 15 residues. As DNA, the CDR3 is TGTGCCAGCAGCCCACGACAGGGTCCCTCCAATGAGCAGTTCTTC. Protein sequence: CASSPRQGPSNEQFF.

This chain connects TRBV4-3 to TRBJ1-1; no definite D call. The germline V gene has CDR1 LGHNA and CDR2 YSLEER. CDR3 length equals 14 residues. Trimming removed 1 base at V and 5 bases at J, with 11 bases between. CDR3 region: CASSQVVGSTEAFF. Here the CDR3 DNA reads TGCGCCAGCAGCCAAGTGGTAGGGAGTACTGAAGCTTTCTTT.

V is TRBV6-5 and J is TRBJ1-3, with 10 bases aligning to TRBD1. Trimming removed 6 bases from V and 3 bases from J; junction bases left unmatched: 5. This CDR3 comprises 15 residues. Germline V gene data show CDR1 as MNHEY and CDR2 as SVGAGI. The CDR3 protein is CASSPRTGGGNTIYF. The CDR3 DNA reads as TGTGCCAGCAGCCCCCGGACAGGGGGTGGAAACACCATATATTTT.

The chain couples TRBV10-2 to TRBJ1-1, with a possible D match to TRBD1 (5 bases). V was clipped by 0 bases and J by 11 bases, with 16 bases between them. CDR1 and CDR2 from the germline V gene are WSHSY and SAAADI. This CDR3 has 14 amino acids. The CDR3 loop is CASSESGGARRAFF. As DNA, the CDR3 is TGCGCCAGCAGTGAGTCGGGAGGGGCCCGACGGGCTTTCTTT.

This chain uses TRBV15 with TRBJ2-7, with D perhaps TRBD1 (5 bases). Germline V gives CDR1 LNHNV, CDR2 YYDKDF (reference sequence). Trimming cost V 1 base and J 4 bases, with 14 bases left between them. CDR3 length: 15 amino acids. The CDR3 nucleotides are TGTGCCACCAGCAGAGGAGTGGGCAGGGCTTACGAGCAGTACTTC. Amino acids: CATSRGVGRAYEQYF.

About this clone itself: One junction end disagrees with the germline gene, perhaps due to a read error. This same CDR3 is encoded by further DNA sequences in the sample. V gene TRBV16 combines with J gene TRBJ1-5, with a possible D match to TRBD1 (6 bases). Germline V CDR1 and CDR2: KGHSY, FQNENV. This CDR3 comprises 14 residues. The CDR3 here is CASAGEHSNQPQHF. CDR3 in DNA: TGCGCCAGCGCAGGGGAACATAGCAATCAGCCCCAGCATTTT.

The chain has TRBV4-1 and TRBJ1-4; D not resolved. The CDR3 covers 14 residues. Germline V lookup: CDR1 MGHRA, CDR2 YSYEKL. Trimming removed 1 base from V and 4 bases from J, with 7 bases in between. The CDR3 DNA reads TGCGCCAGCAGCCAAGGTTCAGTTAATGAAAAACTGTTTTTT. Its protein is CASSQGSVNEKLFF.

The chain links TRBV18 to TRBJ2-7; 11 nucleotides match TRBD2. The CDR3 is 16 residues long. Germline V gives CDR1 KGHSH, CDR2 LQKENI. The J segment lost 2 bases and the V segment lost 1 base, leaving 4 bases of the junction unmatched. CDR3 sequence reads: CASSPQTSGITYEQYF. CDR3 DNA sequence: TGTGCCAGCTCACCACAGACTAGCGGGATCACCTACGAGCAGTACTTC.

In DNA, the CDR3 is TGTGCCAGTAGTATACTAGGATACGAGCAGTACTTC. It translates to CASSILGYEQYF. This chain joins TRBV19 and TRBJ2-7; D is unclear. The ends were cut back, 2 bases at V and 4 bases at J, with 6 bases in the middle. This CDR3 spans 12 amino acids. CDR1 is LNHDA, CDR2 SQIVND, per germline (reference sequence).

This clone has more than one count but fewer than ten. The rearrangement joins TRBV5-1 to TRBJ1-6; 7 bases align to TRBD1. This CDR3 comprises 15 residues. CDR1 and CDR2 from the germline V gene are SGHRS and YFSETQ. The V segment lost 2 bases and the J segment 7 bases; nucleotides outside the gene matches: 6. In DNA form, the CDR3 reads TGCGCCAGCAGCTTAAGACAGGGAAAGAATTCACCCCTCCACTTT. It specifies CASSLRQGKNSPLHF.

CDR3 sequence: CASSHPFGEQYF. The CDR3 DNA follows: TGCGCCAGCAGCCATCCTTTCGGCGAGCAGTACTTC. The rearrangement links TRBV4-1 to TRBJ2-7; no clear D. This CDR3 contains 12 residues. Looked up from germline, CDR1 is MGHRA and CDR2 is YSYEKL. V lost 3 bases and J 6 bases, leaving 9 bases between the germline ends.

The gene calls are TRBV7-6 and TRBJ2-2, with 9 bases identical to TRBD2. From germline, CDR1 is SGHVS and CDR2 FNYEAQ. With 1 base clipped from V and 6 bases from J, the junction kept 9 bases outside the gene matches. The CDR3 runs to 17 residues. The CDR3 spells CASSLDPGLARSGELFF. For the CDR3, the DNA is TGTGCCAGCAGCTTAGACCCGGGACTAGCACGGTCCGGGGAGCTGTTTTTT.

V is TRBV5-1 and J is TRBJ1-2; TRBD1 matches 8 bases. The V gene end was trimmed by 1 base and the J gene end by 8 bases; junction bases not matched to a gene: 7. The CDR3 is 14 residues long. CDR1 and CDR2 from the germline V gene are SGHRS and YFSETQ. The DNA for the CDR3 is TGCGCCAGCAGCTTGTCGGGGACAGGCCCAGGCTACACCTTC. This codes for CASSLSGTGPGYTF.

The rearrangement uses TRBV5-1 and TRBJ2-5, with a possible D match to TRBD1 (6 bases). Trimming shortened V by 4 bases and J by 5 bases, and 24 bases separated the two germline ends. The CDR3 is made up of 17 amino acids. Germline values: CDR1 SGHRS, CDR2 YFSETQ. This CDR3 reads CASSVRYSGLGAETQYF. As DNA, the CDR3 is TGCGCCAGCAGCGTTCGCTATTCAGGGTTGGGGGCCGAGACCCAGTACTTC. The full variable domain, with the rest looked up from reference TRBV5-1 and TRBJ2-5, is KAGVTQTPRYLIKTRGQQVTLSCSPISGHRSVSWYQQTPGQGLQFLFEYFSETQRNKGNFPGRFSGRQFSNSRSEMNVSTLELGDSALYLCASSVRYSGLGAETQYFGPGTRLLVL.